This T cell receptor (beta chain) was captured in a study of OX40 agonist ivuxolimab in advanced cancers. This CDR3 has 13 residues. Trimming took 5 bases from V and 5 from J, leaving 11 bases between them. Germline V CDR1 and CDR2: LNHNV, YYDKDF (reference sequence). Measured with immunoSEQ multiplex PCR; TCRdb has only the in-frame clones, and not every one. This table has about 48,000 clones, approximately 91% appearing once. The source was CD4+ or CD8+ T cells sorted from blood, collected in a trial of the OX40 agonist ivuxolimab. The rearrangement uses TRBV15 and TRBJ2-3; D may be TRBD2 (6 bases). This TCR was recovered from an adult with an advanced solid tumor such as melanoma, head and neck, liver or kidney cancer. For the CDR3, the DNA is TGTGCCACCAGCGGCGGGGTCAGAGATACGCAGTATTTT. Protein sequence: CATSGGVRDTQYF.